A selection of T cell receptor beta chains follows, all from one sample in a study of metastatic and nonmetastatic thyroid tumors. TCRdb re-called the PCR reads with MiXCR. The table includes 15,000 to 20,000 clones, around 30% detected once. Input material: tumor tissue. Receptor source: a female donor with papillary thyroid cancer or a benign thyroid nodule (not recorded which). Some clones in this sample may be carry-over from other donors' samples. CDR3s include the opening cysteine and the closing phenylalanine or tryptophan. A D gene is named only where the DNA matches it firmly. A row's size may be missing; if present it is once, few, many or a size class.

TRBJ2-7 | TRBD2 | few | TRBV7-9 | TGTGCCAGCAGCCTCGGGACTAGCGGGGACAAATACTTC | CASSLGTSGDKYF
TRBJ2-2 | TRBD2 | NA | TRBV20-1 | TGCAGTGCTAGAGATCAGAGGGCGGGAGGAAACACCGGGGAGCTGTTTTTT | CSARDQRAGGNTGELFF
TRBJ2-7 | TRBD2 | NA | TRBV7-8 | TGTGCCAGCAGCTTAGCCCGGTCTAGCGGGGCCTACGAGCAGTACTTC | CASSLARSSGAYEQYF
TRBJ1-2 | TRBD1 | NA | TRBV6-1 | TGTGCCAGCAGCCCCAGACAGGGGGGCTATGGCTACACCTTC | CASSPRQGGYGYTF
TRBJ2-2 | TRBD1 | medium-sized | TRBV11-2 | TGTGCCAGCAGCTTGGGACAGGGGAACACCGGGGAGCTGTTTTTT | CASSLGQGNTGELFF
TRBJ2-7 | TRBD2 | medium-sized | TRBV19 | TGTGCCAGTAGTCTTACTAGCGGGTCTTTCTACGAGCAGTACTTC | CASSLTSGSFYEQYF
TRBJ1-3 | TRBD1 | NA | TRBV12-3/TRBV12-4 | TGTGCCAGCAGTTCACAGGGGGCAGCTGGAAACACCATATATTTT | CASSSQGAAGNTIYF
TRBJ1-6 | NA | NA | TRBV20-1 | TGCAGTGCTAGAGGGGACAATAATTCACCCCTCCACTTT | CSARGDNNSPLHF
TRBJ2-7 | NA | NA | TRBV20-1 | TGCAGTGCTACTTCGAACAGGGTCAACGAGCAGTACTTC | CSATSNRVNEQYF
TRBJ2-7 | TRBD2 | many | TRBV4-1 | TGCGCCAGCAGCCCGGACGAGACCGCTAGCGGAAGGGATGCGCAGTACTTC | CASSPDETASGRDAQYF
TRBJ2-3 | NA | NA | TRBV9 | TGTGCCAGCAGCGCAGGGGTGGGGACAGATACGCAGTATTTT | CASSAGVGTDTQYF
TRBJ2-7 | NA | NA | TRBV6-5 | TGTGCCAGCAGTACTCCGGGACGAACCTACGAGCAGTACTTC | CASSTPGRTYEQYF
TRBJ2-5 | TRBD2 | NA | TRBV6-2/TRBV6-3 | TGTGCCAGCAGTTACTCGGATTGGGGACTAGCGGGAGGAGGTGAGACCCAGTACTTC | CASSYSDWGLAGGGETQYF
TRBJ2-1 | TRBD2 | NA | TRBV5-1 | TGCGCCAGCAGCTTTGGATCTAGCGGTTACAATGAGCAGTTCTTC | CASSFGSSGYNEQFF
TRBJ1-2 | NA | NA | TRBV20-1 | TGCAGTGCTAGGGGGGGTTCCCATGGCTACACCTTC | CSARGGSHGYTF
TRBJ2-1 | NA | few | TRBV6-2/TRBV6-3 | TGTGCCAGCAGTTACGGAAGGGGAGGTGTAGACTGGATCAATGAGCAGTTCTTC | CASSYGRGGVDWINEQFF
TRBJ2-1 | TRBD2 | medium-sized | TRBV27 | TGTGCCAGCTCCCGAGGACTAGCGGGAGGTCTGGGCAATGAGCAGTTCTTC | CASSRGLAGGLGNEQFF
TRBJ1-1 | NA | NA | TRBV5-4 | TGTGCCAGCAGCTTCCAGGGGCGGATGAACACTGAAGCTTTCTTT | CASSFQGRMNTEAFF
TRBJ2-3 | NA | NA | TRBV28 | TGTGCCAGCAGTTTAGGAGATACGCAGTATTTT | CASSLGDTQYF
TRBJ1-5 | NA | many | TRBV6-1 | TGTGCCAGCAGTGAACAGGTCGGGGGTCAGCCCCAGCATTTT | CASSEQVGGQPQHF
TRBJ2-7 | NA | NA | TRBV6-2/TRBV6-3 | TGTGCCTGCAGTTACAGCTCTTACTTAGTAAGGGTAGAGTTCTACGAGCATTACTTC | CACSYSSYLVRVEFYEHYF
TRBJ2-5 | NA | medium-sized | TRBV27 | TGTGCCAGCAGTTTATCTATCCAAGAGACCCAGTACTTC | CASSLSIQETQYF
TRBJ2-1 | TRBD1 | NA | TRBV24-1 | TGTGCCACCACTTCCATTATGGGTGGACAGGGGGCGAACAATGAGCAGTTCTTC | CATTSIMGGQGANNEQFF
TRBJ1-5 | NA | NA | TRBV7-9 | TGTGCCAGCAGTATTAGCAGGGACAATCAGCCCCAGCATTTT | CASSISRDNQPQHF
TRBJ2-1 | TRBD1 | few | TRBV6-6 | TGTGCCAGCAGTTATCTCCAGGGGGCACATGGTAATGAGCAGTTCTTC | CASSYLQGAHGNEQFF
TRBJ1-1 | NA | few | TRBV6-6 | TGTGCCAGCAGTTCTCCGAGGGGGAACACTGAAGCTTTCTTT | CASSSPRGNTEAFF
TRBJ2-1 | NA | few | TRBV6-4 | TGTGCCAGCAGTCGGGACGGGAGCCCCTACAATGAGCAGTTCTTC | CASSRDGSPYNEQFF
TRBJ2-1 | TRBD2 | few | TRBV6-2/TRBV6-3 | TGTGCCAGCAGTTACTCACGGGGACTAGCGGGAGAAAATGAGCAGTTCTTC | CASSYSRGLAGENEQFF
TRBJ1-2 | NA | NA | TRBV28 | TGTGCCAGCAGTGTACAGGGTCCCTATGGCTACACCTTC | CASSVQGPYGYTF
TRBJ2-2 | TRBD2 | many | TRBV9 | TGTGCCAGCAGCTTCGGACTAGTGGGAAACACCGGGGAGCTGTTTTTT | CASSFGLVGNTGELFF
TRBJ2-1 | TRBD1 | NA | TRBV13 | TGTGCCAGCAGCTTAGGGTGGGACAGGGTTGCTGAGCAGTTCTTC | CASSLGWDRVAEQFF
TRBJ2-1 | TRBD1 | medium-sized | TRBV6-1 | TGTGCCAGCAGAAGAGCTGGACAGGCTGTAGGTGAGCAGTTCTTC | CASRRAGQAVGEQFF
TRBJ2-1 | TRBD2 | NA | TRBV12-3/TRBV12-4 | TGTGCCAGCGGAGATAGCGGGTACAATGAGCAGTTCTTC | CASGDSGYNEQFF
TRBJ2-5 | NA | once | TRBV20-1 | TGCAGTGCCGTAGGGGGGGCCAACGGGGAGACCCAGTACTTC | CSAVGGANGETQYF
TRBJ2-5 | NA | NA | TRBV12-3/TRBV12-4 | TGTGCCACTCACCTAGGGGGGAGGGCAACAGAGACCCAGTACTTC | CATHLGGRATETQYF
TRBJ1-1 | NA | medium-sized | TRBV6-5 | TGTGCCAGCAGTTACTTCGGCCGTGAGTCTGAAGCTTTCTTT | CASSYFGRESEAFF
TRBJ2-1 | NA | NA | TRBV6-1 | TGTGCCAGCAGTGAATCAGGGAGTGACGGCGCCGGGCAGTTCTTC | CASSESGSDGAGQFF
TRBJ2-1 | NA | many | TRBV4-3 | TGCGCCAGCAGCCAACACGGGACTTCTAGCTCCTACAATGAGCAGTTCTTC | CASSQHGTSSSYNEQFF
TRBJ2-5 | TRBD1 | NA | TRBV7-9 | TGTGCCAGCAGCTATCGAGCCGGGACAGGGGGAGAGACCCAGTACTTC | CASSYRAGTGGETQYF
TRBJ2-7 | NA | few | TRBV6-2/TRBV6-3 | TGTGCCAGCGGGGCCCCCTACTACGAGCAGTACTTC | CASGAPYYEQYF
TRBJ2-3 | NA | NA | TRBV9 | TGTGCCAGCAGCGTAGGAACCACAGATACGCAGTATTTT | CASSVGTTDTQYF
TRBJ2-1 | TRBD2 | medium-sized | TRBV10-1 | TGCGCCAGCAGTACTAGCGGGAGGGTCGATGAGCAGTTCTTC | CASSTSGRVDEQFF
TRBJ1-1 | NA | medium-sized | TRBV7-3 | TGTGCCAGCAGCTTAACCAGGGCCTTGGGGGCTGAAGCTTTCTTT | CASSLTRALGAEAFF
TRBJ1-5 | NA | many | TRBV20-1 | TGCAGTGCTAGCTACTTTCAGCAGCCCCAGCATTTT | CSASYFQQPQHF
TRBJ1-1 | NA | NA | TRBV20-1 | TGCAGTGCCACGGACATATTATCCACTGAAGCTTTCTTT | CSATDILSTEAFF
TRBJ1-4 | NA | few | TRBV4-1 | TGCGCCAGCAGCCAAGACAGTCCAGGGCTTCGTAGTGCAACTAATGAAAAACTGTTTTTT | CASSQDSPGLRSATNEKLFF
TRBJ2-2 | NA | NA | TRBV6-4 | TGTGCCACCACATCTAGCACCGGGGAGCTGTTTTTT | CATTSSTGELFF
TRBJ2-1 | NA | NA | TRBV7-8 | TGTGCCAGCAGCTTAGGGACTTTCGTTCCGTTCTTC | CASSLGTFVPFF
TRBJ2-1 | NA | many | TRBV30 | TGTGCCTGGAGGGACAGCGGGAACGTAAACAATGAGCAGTTCTTC | CAWRDSGNVNNEQFF